Given below is one T cell receptor (beta chain) in context. This clonotype came up once. Its cognate antigen has yet to be identified. Per-base quality was not reported, and no clone a single base away is much larger than it. Library preparation was by 5' RACE. TCRdb names Illumina HiSeq 2500 as the instrument used. A second PCR of about 7 to 12 cycles was run with a J-beta primer mix and a sample-barcoded 5' primer. Each TCR beta cDNA molecule received a unique molecular identifier from a template-switch 5' adaptor carrying 12 random nucleotides. Each sample yielded at least 2.5 million CDR3-containing paired-end reads. The Mint cDNA synthesis kit, primed by a TRBC-specific oligonucleotide, was used to synthesize first-strand cDNA from all RNA. All cDNA was treated with uracil-DNA glycosylase and then went through a first 18-cycle PCR with the universal primers M1SS and BC2_uni_R. The paper's data handling went like this. For normalization, 1 million high-quality reads, each with a distinct molecular identifier, were randomly selected from each sample. Instead of being binned into consensus sequences, reads with shared molecular identifiers were discarded. MiTCR, with a Q25 quality threshold and the strictest error-elimination algorithm, was used for CDR3 identification, clonotype clustering and error correction. A nonparametric unseen species model using Euler transformation provided a lower-bound estimate of total TCR beta diversity. The public reads were quality trimmed at Q25 with fastp and then assembled into clones with MiXCR by TCRdb, keeping productive beta chains. Rows with a matching CDR3 protein are joined into one entry that keeps the most common DNA and genes. The V and J calls and clone size come from TCRdb's table, not from the authors' own analysis. For this sample there are around 1,000,000 distinct CDR3 sequences; roughly 24% appear just once. Approximately 0.7% of the sample is held by the ten biggest clonotypes.

This entry is derived from a study of blood T cells in healthy people across ages (dated by TCRdb to the mid-2010s). Context from the whole study: In model experiments, roughly one uniquely barcoded TCR beta cDNA molecule per two T cells was captured by template switching. Age-related changes in TCR beta repertoire diversity were measured in the study by deep sequencing normalized with unique cDNA molecular identifiers. The donors were divided into four age groups: young (average approximately 17 years), middle-aged (roughly 40), aged (62) and long-lived (about 80). The study analyzed two additional independent replicas of 1 million unique cDNA reads from the same blood draw for two donors, one aged 18 to 30 and one aged 80 or older.

What the authors observed across the whole study: The long-lived group showed more naive CD4+ T cells, fewer expanded clones and increased TCR diversity than the aged group, suggesting age selection. Estimates of total diversity based on one million sequenced T cells were regarded as lower bounds and as underestimates. Observed TCR beta diversity per million T cells fell roughly linearly with age, and a significant reduction was already apparent by age around 36. Because donor CMV infection status was unknown, age-related changes in expanded clonotypes were potentially confounded. There was a strong correlation between observed TCR beta diversity and the percentage of naive T cells measured by flow cytometry. Because profiling used bulk unsorted PBMCs, naive and antigen-experienced compartments could not be compared conclusively.

The 40 or so donors, aged 6 to 90 years, were systemically healthy Caucasian individuals from Russia. Each donor gave approximately 9.3 milliliters of peripheral blood, collected into EDTA-treated Vacutainer tubes. Ficoll-Paque density-gradient centrifugation was used to isolate PBMCs, with at least 7 million per sample. Trizol reagent was used to extract total RNA from the PBMCs, yielding at least 6 micrograms per sample. For every donor, flow cytometry on a PBMC aliquot measured the percentage of naive CD45RAhigh/CD27high T cells. From cysteine to phenylalanine, the CDR3 is 14 amino acids long. CDR3 DNA only is kept here, 42 bases in frame from base 1. For CDR1 and CDR2, the germline V gene lists SGHDT and YYEEEE. The junction shows trimming of 2 bases on V and 5 bases on J, plus 11 bases between the germline ends. The sample also formed part of further work on T cells of mothers and their children. As the second study states: Donors were nine systemically healthy Caucasian individuals: three mothers and their six children. cDNA synthesis consumed the entire amount of extracted RNA, loaded at around 1.5 ug RNA in each 15 ul reaction. Sample barcodes and 2-4 random nucleotides were added via the M1S primer in the second PCR. Over 9.5 million TCR beta CDR3 reads were obtained for each mother, and around 2.7 million reads were obtained for each child. Thymic selection similarly shapes TCR recombination output in related and unrelated pairs, with minor effect from inherited differences. Normalized repertoire overlap in related mother-child pairs was always slightly higher than in unrelated mother-child pairs, but the difference was never significant. No persistent microchimeric T cell clones were found, with a detection sensitivity of 75 to 100 clones per million clonotypes. In the study, deep NGS was used to compare the TCR beta repertoires of mothers and children, and features distinguishing related mother-child pairs from unrelated individuals were sought. The mean age was approximately 41 +/- 4 years for the mothers and approximately 11 +/- 4 years for the children. After adapter ligation with NEBNext reagents, the libraries were sequenced on Illumina HiSeq 2000 with 100+100 nt paired-end reads. To prevent cross-contamination, the mother and child libraries were prepared one month apart and sequenced in separate runs. Between roughly 500,000 and 2,300,000 distinct TCR beta clonotypes were identified per donor. Naive TCR beta clonotypes were estimated from low-frequency clonotypes matched to each donor's FACS-determined naive share, without sorting.

The rearrangement combines TRBV5-6 with TRBJ2-4; TRBD1 is a possible D gene, resting on 5 matching bases. This sequence originates from a girl aged 2-10 years in good health. Sequenced input: blood. The DNA sequence follows: TGTGCCAGCAGCTTCAGGGTCGTGGAAAACATTCAGTACTTC. Its product reads: CASSFRVVENIQYF.